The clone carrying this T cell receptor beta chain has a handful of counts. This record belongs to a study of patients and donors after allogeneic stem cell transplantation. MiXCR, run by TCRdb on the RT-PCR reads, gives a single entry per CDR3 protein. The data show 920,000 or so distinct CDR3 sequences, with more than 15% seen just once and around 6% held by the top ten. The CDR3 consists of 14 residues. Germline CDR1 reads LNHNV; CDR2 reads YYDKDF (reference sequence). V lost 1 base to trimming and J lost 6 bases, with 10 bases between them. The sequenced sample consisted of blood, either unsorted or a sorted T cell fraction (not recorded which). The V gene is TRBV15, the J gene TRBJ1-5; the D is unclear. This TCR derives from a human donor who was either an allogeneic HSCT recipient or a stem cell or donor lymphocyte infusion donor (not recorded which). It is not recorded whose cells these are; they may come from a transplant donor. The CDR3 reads CATSRAGGSQPQHF. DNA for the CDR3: TGTGCCACCAGCAGAGCAGGAGGGAGTCAGCCCCAGCATTTT.